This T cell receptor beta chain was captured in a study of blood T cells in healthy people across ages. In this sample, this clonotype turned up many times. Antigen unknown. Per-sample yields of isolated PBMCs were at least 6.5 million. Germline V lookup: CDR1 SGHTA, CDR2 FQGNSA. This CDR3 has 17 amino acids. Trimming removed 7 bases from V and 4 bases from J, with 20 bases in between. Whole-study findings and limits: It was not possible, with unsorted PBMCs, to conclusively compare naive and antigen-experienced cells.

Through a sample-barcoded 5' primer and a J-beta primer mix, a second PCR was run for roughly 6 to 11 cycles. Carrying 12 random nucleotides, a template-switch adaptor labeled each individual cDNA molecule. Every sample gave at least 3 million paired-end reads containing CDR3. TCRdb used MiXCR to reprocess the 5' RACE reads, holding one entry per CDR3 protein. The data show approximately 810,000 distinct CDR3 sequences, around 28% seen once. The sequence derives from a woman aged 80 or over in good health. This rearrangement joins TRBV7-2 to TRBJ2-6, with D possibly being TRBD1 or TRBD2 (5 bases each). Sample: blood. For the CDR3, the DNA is TGTGCCAGCATACCGGGACCGCCCTTGGCAGGGGCCAACGTCCTGACTTTC. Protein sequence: CASIPGPPLAGANVLTF.